The 4 T cell receptor beta chains below were found in one sample sequenced in a study of regulatory T cells in long-lasting Graves disease. Time point given: newly diagnosed GD, antithyroid drugs for less than 3 months. Construction of the TCR library relied on RNA isolated from PBMCs. Both iRepertoire HTBI primers and Arm-PCR of CDR3 regions were used to build the TCR beta libraries. TCRdb fed the multiplex PCR reads into MiXCR, producing one record per CDR3 protein. The sample lists approximately 350,000 distinct CDR3 sequences, roughly a sixth occurring once. Another study also made use of these data, one on T cells in Graves' hyperthyroidism and ophthalmopathy.

The input for sequencing was peripheral blood mononuclear cells (PBMCs), taken at new diagnosis, from a patient treated with antithyroid drugs. All receptors derive from a man aged 35 to 55 with Graves disease.

The rearrangement uses TRBV11-3 and TRBJ2-7; 11 bases align to TRBD1. CDR3 length: 14 residues. Germline V lookup: CDR1 SGHNT, CDR2 YENEEA. J was trimmed by 6 bases and V by 7 bases; bases with no gene match: 8. The CDR3 is CASTKGQGALEQYF. CDR3 in DNA: TGTGCCAGCACCAAAGGACAGGGGGCCCTCGAGCAGTACTTC. Complete variable domain (other parts from reference TRBV11-3 and TRBJ2-7): EAGVVQSPRYKIIEKKQPVAFWCNPISGHNTLYWYLQNLGQGPELLIRYENEEAVDDSQLPKDRFSAERLKGVDSTLKIQPAELGDSAVYLCASTKGQGALEQYFGPGTRLTVT.

The chain employs TRBV19 and TRBJ1-2; D possibly corresponds to TRBD1 (6 bases). V lost 5 bases, J lost 4 bases, and 11 bases lay in between. Per the germline V gene, CDR1 is LNHDA and CDR2 is SQIVND (reference sequence). The CDR3 runs to 13 residues. The CDR3 loop reads CASSFTGSYGYTF. The CDR3 DNA sequence: TGTGCCAGTAGTTTTACAGGGAGCTATGGCTACACCTTC.

The chain recombines TRBV7-2 with TRBJ2-3; D is undetermined. The V and J ends lost 3 bases and 2 bases respectively, with 12 bases between them. CDR1 is SGHTA and CDR2 is FQGNSA in the germline V gene. The CDR3 has 15 amino acids. CDR3 protein: CASSFGATHTDTQYF. In DNA, the CDR3 is TGTGCCAGCAGCTTTGGAGCGACCCACACAGATACGCAGTATTTT.

The table lists this clonotype with a few counts. This chain joins TRBV6-2 or TRBV6-3 and TRBJ2-1; 9 bases line up with TRBD1. The germline V gene has CDR1 MNHEY and CDR2 SVGEGT. J was trimmed by 6 bases and V by 6 bases; bases with no gene match: 9. The CDR3 totals 15 residues. CDR3 nucleotide sequence: TGTGCCAGCAGCCCGGGACAGGGAGACGCCAATGAGCAGTTCTTC. Translation: CASSPGQGDANEQFF.